This T cell receptor (beta chain) was documented in a study of human T cells and chemical hapten exposure. Per germline, CDR1 SEHNR and CDR2 FQNEAQ (reference sequence). The CDR3 has 16 amino acids. Trimming left V 1 base short and J 4 bases short, with 13 bases between. How the authors handled the data: From around 20,000 to 690,000 TCRs were found per sample, with a median of 95,638. TCRdb processed the RACE reads anew with MiXCR; each CDR3 protein has one entry. None of the V and J calls come from the authors' own analysis; TCRdb made them. The sample lists some 340,000 distinct CDR3 sequences; around 6.9% were seen once. Time point reported: patch test 1, 2 weeks after DPC sensitization. This sample's treatment: therapeutic diphenylcyclopropenone sensitization with weekly scalp DPC.

The specimen was whole blood, collected in connection with sensitization to the hapten diphenylcyclopropenone (DPC). This receptor was obtained from a woman between 18 and 29 years old with alopecia areata. Some clones in this sample may be carry-over from other donors' samples. The genes are TRBV7-9 and TRBJ2-2; the D gene is possibly TRBD2 (6 bases). DNA for the CDR3: TGTGCCAGCAGCTTAGTCCGGGGGTTATCCACCGGGGAGCTGTTTTTT. Protein product: CASSLVRGLSTGELFF.